This T cell receptor beta chain is drawn from a study of T cell changes during pregnancy in multiple sclerosis. Assay used: immunoSEQ multiplex PCR; TCRdb lists only in-frame clones, some missing. Here the sample spans 65,000 to 80,000 clones, 90% to 95% being singletons. This CDR3 contains 14 residues. Germline CDR1 is WNHNN and CDR2 is SYGVQD (reference sequence). Trimming stripped 5 bases from V and 3 bases from J, with 13 bases between. The sequencing used peripheral blood, collected in the first trimester of pregnancy. This sequence was found in a female donor with multiple sclerosis, enrolled in a pregnancy study. The rearrangement links TRBV10-1 to TRBJ1-1; D gene ambiguous. CDR3 DNA: TGCGCCAGCAGTCCTGCCGGGATCGACACTGAAGCTTTCTTT. This encodes CASSPAGIDTEAFF.